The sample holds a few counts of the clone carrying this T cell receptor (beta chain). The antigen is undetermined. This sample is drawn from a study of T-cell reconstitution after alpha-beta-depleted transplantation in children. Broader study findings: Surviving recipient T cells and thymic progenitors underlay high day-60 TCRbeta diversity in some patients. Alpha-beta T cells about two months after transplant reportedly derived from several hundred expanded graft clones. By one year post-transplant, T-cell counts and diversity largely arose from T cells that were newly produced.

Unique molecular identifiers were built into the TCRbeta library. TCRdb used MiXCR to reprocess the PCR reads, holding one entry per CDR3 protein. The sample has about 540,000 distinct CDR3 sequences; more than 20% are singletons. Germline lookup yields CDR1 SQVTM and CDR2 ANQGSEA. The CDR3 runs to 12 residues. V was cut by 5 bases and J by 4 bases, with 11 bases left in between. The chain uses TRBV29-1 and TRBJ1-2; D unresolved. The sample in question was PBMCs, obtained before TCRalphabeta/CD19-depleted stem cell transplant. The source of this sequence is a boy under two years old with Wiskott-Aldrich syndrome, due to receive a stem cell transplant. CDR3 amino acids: CSVSQDFYGYTF. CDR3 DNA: TGCAGCGTTTCCCAGGATTTCTATGGCTACACCTTC.